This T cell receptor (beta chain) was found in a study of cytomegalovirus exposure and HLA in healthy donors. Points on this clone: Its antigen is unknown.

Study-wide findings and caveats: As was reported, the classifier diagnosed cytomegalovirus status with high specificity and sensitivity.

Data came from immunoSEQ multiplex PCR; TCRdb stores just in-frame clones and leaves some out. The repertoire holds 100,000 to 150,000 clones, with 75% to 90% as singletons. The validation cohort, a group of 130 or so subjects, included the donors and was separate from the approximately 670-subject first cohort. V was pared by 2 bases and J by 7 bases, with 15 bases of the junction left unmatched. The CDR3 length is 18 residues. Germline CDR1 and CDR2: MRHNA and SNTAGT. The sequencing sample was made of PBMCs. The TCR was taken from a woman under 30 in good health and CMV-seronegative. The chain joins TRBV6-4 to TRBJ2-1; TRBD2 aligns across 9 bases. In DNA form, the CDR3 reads TGTGCCAGCAGTGACCCATTAGGGACTAGCCTGAGGGTAAATGAGCAGTTCTTC. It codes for CASSDPLGTSLRVNEQFF.